This T cell receptor (beta chain) was retrieved from a study of blood T cells in healthy people across ages. A second PCR of about 6 to 12 cycles used a sample-barcoded 5' primer and a J-beta primer mix. TCRdb ran MiXCR on the 5' RACE reads and lists one entry per CDR3 protein. This sample has around 500,000 distinct CDR3 sequences, with under 55% found just once. The receptor comes from a man at least 80 years old in good health. Sequencing was carried out using blood.

This CDR3 is CASNTGTPDTQYF. The DNA of the CDR3 is TGTGCCAGCAATACGGGGACCCCAGATACGCAGTATTTT. V and J are TRBV28 and TRBJ2-3; the D call may be TRBD1 or TRBD2 (5 bases each). Germline V gives CDR1 MDHEN, CDR2 SYDVKM. The CDR3 spans 13 residues. V gave up 7 bases and J gave up 4 bases, with 12 bases separating them.